Below, 19 T cell receptor beta chains from the same sample are listed, as sequenced in a study of OX40 agonist ivuxolimab in advanced cancers. Clones were read by immunoSEQ multiplex PCR, and TCRdb kept only the in-frame ones, dropping some. The repertoire holds tens of thousands of clones, roughly 94% seen once, with over 8.5% in the top ten. The input for sequencing was CD4+ or CD8+ T cells sorted from blood, taken in a trial of the OX40 agonist ivuxolimab. These receptors all come from an adult with an advanced solid tumor such as melanoma, head and neck, liver or kidney cancer.

The chain recombines TRBV7-9 with TRBJ2-1, with a tentative D call TRBD2 (5 bases). This CDR3 region has 15 residues. The germline V gene has CDR1 SEHNR and CDR2 FQNEAQ (reference sequence). Trimming cost V 5 bases and J 6 bases, with 17 bases left between them. The CDR3 nucleotides read TGTGCCAGCAGCCCCTTTGGCCTAGCCTCCAATGAGCAGTTCTTC. Translation: CASSPFGLASNEQFF.

CDR3 amino acids: CASSRGGGKVEQYF. DNA of the CDR3: TGTGCCAGCAGCCGAGGTGGAGGAAAGGTCGAGCAGTACTTC. This chain links TRBV28 with TRBJ2-7, with TRBD2 as a possible D gene (5 bases). The CDR3 has 14 residues. The V end was cut by 6 bases, the J end by 6 bases, with 18 bases between. In germline, CDR1 is MDHEN, CDR2 SYDVKM.

The chain combines TRBV4-3 with TRBJ2-3; maybe TRBD2 (5 bases). The CDR3 runs to 13 residues. CDR1 is LGHNA and CDR2 is YSLEER in the germline V gene. V lost 3 bases to trimming and J lost 2 bases, with 6 bases between them. The CDR3 here is CASSQGVTDTQYF. CDR3 bases: TGCGCCAGCAGCCAGGGAGTCACAGATACGCAGTATTTT.

V usage is TRBV7-9 and J usage is TRBJ2-3, with D unclear. This CDR3 has 15 amino acids. Trimming removed 1 base at V and 3 bases at J, with 11 bases between. Germline-derived CDR1 and CDR2 are SEHNR and FQNEAQ (reference sequence). The CDR3 nucleotides are TGTGCCAGCAGCTTAGTGGCCCAATCAACAGATACGCAGTATTTT. Translated, it gives CASSLVAQSTDTQYF.

The chain combines TRBV19 with TRBJ2-4; D may match TRBD1 or TRBD2 (5 bases each). Deletions cut 1 base from V and 0 bases from J, with 10 bases between. The germline V gene has CDR1 LNHDA and CDR2 SQIVND (reference sequence). The CDR3 totals 16 residues. Here the CDR3 DNA reads TGTGCCAGTAGTATAGGCTGGGGGTCAGCCAAAAACATTCAGTACTTC. This codes for CASSIGWGSAKNIQYF.

The chain employs TRBV5-6 and TRBJ1-1; D is perhaps TRBD1 (5 bases). Germline CDR1 is SGHDT and CDR2 is YYEEEE. V lost 0 bases to trimming and J lost 5 bases, with 11 bases between them. The CDR3 sequence is 14 residues long. CDR3 residues: CASSLVGEGTEAFF. The CDR3 coding sequence is TGTGCCAGCAGCTTGGTTGGGGAGGGGACTGAAGCTTTCTTT.

The CDR3: CASSYSGGAGETQYF. The CDR3 DNA follows: TGTGCCAGCAGTTATTCAGGGGGCGCGGGAGAGACCCAGTACTTC. The chain has TRBV6-5 and TRBJ2-5; 8 positions agree with TRBD1. Germline trimming cut 3 bases from V and 4 bases from J; bases unmatched to any gene: 7. Germline CDR1 is MNHEY and CDR2 is SVGAGI. The CDR3 has 15 residues.

The chain employs TRBV5-1 and TRBJ2-1; D remains ambiguous. The CDR3 loop spans 13 amino acids. V was pared by 4 bases and J by 4 bases, with 9 bases between. Germline V gives CDR1 SGHRS, CDR2 YFSETQ. DNA for the CDR3: TGCGCCAGCAGCCCGGACGGATACAATGAGCAGTTCTTC. It yields the protein CASSPDGYNEQFF.

This clone showed up many times. This chain joins TRBV6-6 and TRBJ1-2, with a tentative D call TRBD1 (6 bases). The V gene's germline CDR1 is MNHNY and CDR2 SVGAGI (reference sequence). The ends were cut back, 2 bases at V and 2 bases at J, with 6 bases in the middle. CDR3 length: 13 amino acids. Here the CDR3 reads CASSYGGNYGYTF. In DNA form, the CDR3 reads TGTGCCAGCAGTTACGGGGGCAACTATGGCTACACCTTC.

This clone was seen only once. The chain recombines TRBV9 with TRBJ2-3; unclear D gene. Germline V gene sequence: CDR1 SGDLS, CDR2 YYNGEE. Trimming pared 3 bases from V and 4 bases from J, leaving 6 bases between. There are 12 residues in the CDR3. CDR3 sequence: CASSAAPDTQYF. The CDR3 nucleotides are TGTGCCAGCAGCGCCGCCCCAGATACGCAGTATTTT. The full variable domain, with the rest looked up from reference TRBV9 and TRBJ2-3, is DSGVTQTPKHLITATGQRVTLRCSPRSGDLSVYWYQQSLDQGLQFLIQYYNGEERAKGNILERFSAQQFPDLHSELNLSSLELGDSALYFCASSAAPDTQYFGPGTRLTVL.

The chain is built from TRBV30 and TRBJ2-3; D is possibly TRBD2 (5 bases). Germline CDR1 reads GTSNPN; CDR2 reads SVGIG (reference sequence). The CDR3 contains 16 residues. The ends were cut back, 0 bases at V and 2 bases at J, with 15 bases in the middle. DNA for the CDR3: TGTGCCTGGAGTGTACCGGCAGCGGCATACACAGATACGCAGTATTTT. Protein sequence: CAWSVPAAAYTDTQYF. Full variable domain (missing parts from reference TRBV30 and TRBJ2-3): SQTIHQWPATLVQPVGSPLSLECTVEGTSNPNLYWYRQAAGRGLQLLFYSVGIGQISSEVPQNLSASRPQDRQFILSSKKLLLSDSGFYLCAWSVPAAAYTDTQYFGPGTRLTVL.

Only one count was recorded for this clone. The V call is TRBV4-1, the J call TRBJ2-2; 7 nucleotides match TRBD1. The CDR3 is made up of 14 amino acids. CDR1 is MGHRA and CDR2 is YSYEKL in the germline V gene. Trimming took 3 bases from V and 4 from J; bases not matched to a gene: 2. In DNA form, the CDR3 reads TGCGCCAGCAGCCATAGACAGGGCACCGGGGAGCTGTTTTTT. This codes for CASSHRQGTGELFF.

This chain joins TRBV5-8 and TRBJ2-5; the D is unclear. The V and J ends lost 6 bases and 2 bases respectively, with 20 bases between them. Looked up from germline, CDR1 is SGHTS and CDR2 is YDEGEE. There are 16 residues in the CDR3. The CDR3 reads CASNRLDEPTQETQYF. The DNA for the CDR3 is TGTGCCAGCAACCGACTCGATGAACCTACACAAGAGACCCAGTACTTC.

As DNA, the CDR3 is TGTGCCAGCAGCGCCCCCCTGACTAGCGGGGAGGAGACCCAGTACTTC. This gives the protein CASSAPLTSGEETQYF. This rearrangement joins TRBV9 to TRBJ2-5; TRBD2 matches at 11 bases. Germline V CDR1 and CDR2: SGDLS, YYNGEE. V was pared by 3 bases and J by 5 bases, with 9 bases of the junction left unmatched. There are 16 residues in the CDR3.

This clone was picked up one time. The rearrangement uses TRBV7-9 and TRBJ2-1; no reliable D call. The germline V gene encodes CDR1 SEHNR and CDR2 FQNEAQ (reference sequence). This CDR3 spans 12 amino acids. V was cut by 5 bases and J by 6 bases, with 8 bases left in between. CDR3 in DNA: TGTGCCAGCAGCCTCACCTCCAATGAGCAGTTCTTC. Amino acids: CASSLTSNEQFF.

The chain recombines TRBV19 with TRBJ1-5; D unresolved. Germline V gives CDR1 LNHDA, CDR2 SQIVND (reference sequence). The CDR3 spans 15 residues. The V end lost 5 bases, the J end lost 0 bases, and 11 bases lay between the germline ends. This CDR3 reads CASSYLASSNQPQHF. The CDR3 coding sequence is TGTGCCAGTAGTTATTTGGCTAGTAGCAATCAGCCCCAGCATTTT.

The gene calls are TRBV10-2 and TRBJ2-2; weak D call: TRBD1 (5 bases). This CDR3 is 14 amino acids long. Germline lookup yields CDR1 WSHSY and CDR2 SAAADI. V was pared by 0 bases and J by 6 bases, with 8 bases between. The CDR3 here is CASSESGAAGELFF. The CDR3 DNA sequence: TGCGCCAGCAGTGAGTCAGGGGCGGCCGGGGAGCTGTTTTTT.

This clone was observed a handful of times. This rearrangement joins TRBV11-2 to TRBJ1-2; no clear D gene. Trimming removed 4 bases from V and 8 bases from J, with 11 bases in between. The CDR3 runs 12 residues. Per the germline V gene, CDR1 is SGHAT and CDR2 is FQNNGV. The CDR3 region is CASSSPPGGYTF. For the CDR3, the DNA is TGTGCCAGCAGCTCCCCCCCTGGGGGCTACACCTTC.

V gene TRBV5-1 combines with J gene TRBJ1-1; the D is unclear. The CDR3 spans 17 residues. Germline values: CDR1 SGHRS, CDR2 YFSETQ. Deletions cut 0 bases from V and 0 bases from J, with 15 bases between. In DNA form, the CDR3 reads TGCGCCAGCAGCTTGGTTTCATTGGGCAACATGAACACTGAAGCTTTCTTT. It encodes CASSLVSLGNMNTEAFF.